This T cell receptor (beta chain) was sequenced for a study of blood T cell repertoires in COVID-19. Study overall: Some COVID-19 samples were acute and others convalescent; all came from the United States, Italy and Spain. T cells, B-cell-depleted T cells, or PBMCs supplied cDNA or gDNA.

Original methodology: From reference gene primer amplification, estimates of nucleated cell counts were derived. Repertoires were generated with immunoSEQ multiplex PCR, while TCRdb's copy carries only in-frame clones and drops some. The V and J calls and the clone size are those of that table, but D and trimming were determined from the DNA. Of some 400,000 clones detected, over 65% appear once; the ten largest clones hold more than 1%. The sequenced sample consisted of peripheral blood. The TCR was taken from a human donor with acute or convalescent COVID-19. The donor label of this sample is uncertain.

This CDR3 reads CATPGDTQYF. In DNA form, the CDR3 reads TGTGCCACCCCGGGGGATACGCAGTATTTT. The chain carries TRBV24-1 and TRBJ2-3, with a possible D match to TRBD2 (5 bases). Trimming took 9 bases from V and 6 from J, leaving 6 bases between them. Per germline, CDR1 KGHDR and CDR2 SFDVKD. The CDR3 runs to 10 residues.